This T cell receptor (beta chain) was identified in a study of memory CD8 T cells in hepatitis C reinfection. General study findings and limits: Only 4 or 5 donors prevented definitive conclusions about public clonotypes.

Time point denoted: peak reinfection, 3 to 8 weeks after reinfection detection. The sorted cells went straight to TCR sequencing with no prior in vitro expansion. Clones were read by immunoSEQ multiplex PCR, and TCRdb kept only the in-frame ones, dropping some. The sample lists about 47,000 clones, around nine tenths occurring once. Details on this clone: Its antigen is undetermined.

The TCR comes from a man aged 18 to 29 with hepatitis C virus infection. The sequencing input was naive CD8+ T cells sorted from blood.

The chain's CDR3 is CASSLHWDAAKGRGTDTQYF. CDR3 coding DNA: TGTGCCAGCAGTTTACACTGGGACGCGGCAAAAGGGAGGGGCACAGATACGCAGTATTTT. J is TRBJ2-3 and V is TRBV28, with 7 nucleotides matching TRBD2. The CDR3 sequence is 20 residues long. Germline V gene data show CDR1 as MDHEN and CDR2 as SYDVKM. V lost 2 bases to trimming and J lost 1 base; unmatched junction nucleotides: 18.